This record covers a single T cell receptor beta chain. Its specificity is not known. Germline values: CDR1 GTSNPN, CDR2 SVGIG (reference sequence). Trimming pared 8 bases from V and 0 bases from J, leaving 13 bases between. The CDR3 sequence is 13 residues long. This record comes from a study of siplizumab effects on memory and regulatory T cells. Study-wide results and limits: Naive or memory phenotype assignment was not possible for roughly 75-96% of proliferating CD4+ or CD8+ clones.

Some clones are missing from TCRdb's copy, which holds only in-frame ones; the method was immunoSEQ multiplex PCR. The sample shows around 100,000 clones, about nine tenths of them seen only once. V and J are TRBV30 and TRBJ1-1; D is undetermined. The receptor's source is a human donor in good health. The sample was CD4+ T cells sorted from blood. This chain's CDR3 is CATTAELNTEAFF. CDR3 in DNA: TGTGCCACCACGGCGGAATTGAACACTGAAGCTTTCTTT.